This T cell receptor (beta chain) was recorded in a study of shared clonotypes between healthy human individuals. Study-wide results and caveats: Unshared clonotypes carried lower generation probabilities than those common to all four donors.

Profiled with immunoSEQ multiplex PCR; TCRdb holds only in-frame clones, not every one. The sample shows roughly 660,000 clones, around 91% of them seen only once. The donors were adults (healthy and HIV-negative) with no recent acute infections or vaccinations. Germline loops: CDR1 MNHEY, CDR2 SMNVEV (reference sequence). The V end lost 1 base, the J end lost 0 bases, and 8 bases lay between the germline ends. The CDR3 is 15 amino acids. As for this clone: Its specificity is unknown.

The sequence was obtained from a man aged 18 to 30 in good health. Some clones in this sample may be carry-over from other donors' samples. Sequencing was carried out using memory CD8+ T cells from PBMCs. Stated subset: CD45RO+ cells pooled with CCR7-negative TemRA cells. V usage is TRBV27 and J usage is TRBJ2-3; unclear D gene. CDR3 residues: CASSLFSLSTDTQYF. The CDR3 DNA is TGTGCCAGCAGTTTATTCTCGCTCAGCACAGATACGCAGTATTTT.